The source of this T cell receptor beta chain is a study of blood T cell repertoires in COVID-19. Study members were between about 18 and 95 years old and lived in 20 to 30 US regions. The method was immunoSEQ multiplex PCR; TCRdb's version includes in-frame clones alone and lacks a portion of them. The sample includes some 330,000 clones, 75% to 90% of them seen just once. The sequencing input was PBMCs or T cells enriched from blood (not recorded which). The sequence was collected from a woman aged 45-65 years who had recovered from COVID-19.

In nucleotides, the CDR3 is TGTGCCAGCAGCGGTTTAGCGAGTAGCTCCTACAATGAGCAGTTCTTC. It translates to CASSGLASSSYNEQFF. The J gene is TRBJ2-1, the V gene TRBV9; D is perhaps TRBD2 (5 bases). Germline CDR1 reads SGDLS; CDR2 reads YYNGEE. Trimming took off 3 bases at V and 0 bases at J, with 13 bases between the two ends. The CDR3 covers 16 residues.